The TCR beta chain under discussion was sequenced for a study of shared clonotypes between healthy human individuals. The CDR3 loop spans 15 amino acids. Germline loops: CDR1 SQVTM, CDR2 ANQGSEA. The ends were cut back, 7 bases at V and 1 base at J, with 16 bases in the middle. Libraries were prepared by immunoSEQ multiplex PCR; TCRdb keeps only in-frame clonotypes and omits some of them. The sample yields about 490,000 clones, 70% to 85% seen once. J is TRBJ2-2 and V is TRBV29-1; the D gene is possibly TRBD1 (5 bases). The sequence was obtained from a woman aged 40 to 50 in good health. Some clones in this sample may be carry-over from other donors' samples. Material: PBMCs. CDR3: CSARQLTGNTGELFF. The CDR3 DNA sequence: TGCAGCGCACGACAGTTAACCGGGAACACCGGGGAGCTGTTTTTT.